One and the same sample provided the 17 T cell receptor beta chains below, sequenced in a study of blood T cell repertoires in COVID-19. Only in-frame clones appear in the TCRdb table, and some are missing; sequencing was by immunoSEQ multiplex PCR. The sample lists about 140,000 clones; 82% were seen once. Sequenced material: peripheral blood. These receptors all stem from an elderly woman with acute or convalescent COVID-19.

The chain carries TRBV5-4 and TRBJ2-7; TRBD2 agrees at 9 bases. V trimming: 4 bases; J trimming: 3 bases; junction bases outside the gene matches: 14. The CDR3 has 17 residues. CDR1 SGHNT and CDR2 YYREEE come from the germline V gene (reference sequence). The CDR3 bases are TGTGCCAGCAGCCAGGGGGGCGCGGGAGGGCCACTCTACGAGCAGTACTTC. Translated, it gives CASSQGGAGGPLYEQYF.

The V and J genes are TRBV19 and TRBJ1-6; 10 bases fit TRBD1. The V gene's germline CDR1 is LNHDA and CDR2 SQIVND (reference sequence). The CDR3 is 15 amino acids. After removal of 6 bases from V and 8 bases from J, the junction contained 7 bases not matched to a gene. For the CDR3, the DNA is TGTGCCAGTAGCCTAAGACAGGGGGCGGATTCACCCCTCCACTTT. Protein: CASSLRQGADSPLHF.

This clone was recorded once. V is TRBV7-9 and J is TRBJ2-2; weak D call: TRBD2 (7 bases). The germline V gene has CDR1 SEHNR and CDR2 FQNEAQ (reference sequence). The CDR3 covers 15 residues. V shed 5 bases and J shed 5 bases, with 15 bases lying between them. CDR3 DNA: TGTGCCAGCAGCCCCGGAGGGGGGGGGACCGGGGAGCTGTTTTTT. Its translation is CASSPGGGGTGELFF.

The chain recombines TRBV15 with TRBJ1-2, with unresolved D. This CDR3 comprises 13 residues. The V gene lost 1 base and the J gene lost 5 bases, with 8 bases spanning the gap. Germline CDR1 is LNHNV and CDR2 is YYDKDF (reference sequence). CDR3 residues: CATSRVYSYGYTF. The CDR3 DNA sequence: TGTGCCACCAGCAGAGTTTACTCATATGGCTACACCTTC.

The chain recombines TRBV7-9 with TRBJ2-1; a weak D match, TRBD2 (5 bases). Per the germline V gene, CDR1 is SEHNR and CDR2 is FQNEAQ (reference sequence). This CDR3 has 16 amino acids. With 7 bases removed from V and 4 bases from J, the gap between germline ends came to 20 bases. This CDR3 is CASNLFLGGRYNEQFF. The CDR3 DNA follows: TGTGCCAGCAACCTATTTCTCGGCGGGCGTTACAATGAGCAGTTCTTC.

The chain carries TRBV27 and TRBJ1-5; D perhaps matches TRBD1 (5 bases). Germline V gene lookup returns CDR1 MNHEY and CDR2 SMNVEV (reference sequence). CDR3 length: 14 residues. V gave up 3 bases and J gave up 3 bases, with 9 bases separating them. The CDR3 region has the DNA TGTGCCAGCAGTTTCGGGGGGACCAATCAGCCCCAGCATTTT. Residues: CASSFGGTNQPQHF.

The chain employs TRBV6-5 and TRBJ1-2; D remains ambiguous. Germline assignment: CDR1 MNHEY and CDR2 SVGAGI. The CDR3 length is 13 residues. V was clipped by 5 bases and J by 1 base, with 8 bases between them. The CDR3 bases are TGTGCCAGCAGTACGACTGTTAACTATGGCTACACCTTC. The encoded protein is CASSTTVNYGYTF.

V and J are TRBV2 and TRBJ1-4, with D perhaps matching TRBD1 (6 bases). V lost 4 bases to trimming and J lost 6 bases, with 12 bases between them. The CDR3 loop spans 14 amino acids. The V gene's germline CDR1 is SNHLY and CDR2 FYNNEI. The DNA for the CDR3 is TGTGCCAGCAGTGCACAGGGTGGTTATGAAAAACTGTTTTTT. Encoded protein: CASSAQGGYEKLFF.

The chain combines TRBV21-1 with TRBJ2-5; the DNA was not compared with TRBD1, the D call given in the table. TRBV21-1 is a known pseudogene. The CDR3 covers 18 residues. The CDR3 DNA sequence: TGTGCCAGCAGCAAACAGAACGTTGGGGCGCCACCTCAAGAGACCCAGTACTTC. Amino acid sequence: CASSKQNVGAPPQETQYF.

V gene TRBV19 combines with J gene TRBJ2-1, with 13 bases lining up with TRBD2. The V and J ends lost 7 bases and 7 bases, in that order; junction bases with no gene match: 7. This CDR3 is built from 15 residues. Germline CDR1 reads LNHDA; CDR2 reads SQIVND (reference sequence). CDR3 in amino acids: CASTSTSGGHNEQFF. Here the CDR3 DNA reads TGTGCCAGTACCTCGACTAGCGGGGGGCATAATGAGCAGTTCTTC.

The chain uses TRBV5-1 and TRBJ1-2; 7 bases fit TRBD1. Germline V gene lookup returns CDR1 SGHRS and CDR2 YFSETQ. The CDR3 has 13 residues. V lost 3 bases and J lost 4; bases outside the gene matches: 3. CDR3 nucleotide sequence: TGCGCCAGCAGCTCCGGGACAGCCTATGGCTACACCTTC. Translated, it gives CASSSGTAYGYTF.

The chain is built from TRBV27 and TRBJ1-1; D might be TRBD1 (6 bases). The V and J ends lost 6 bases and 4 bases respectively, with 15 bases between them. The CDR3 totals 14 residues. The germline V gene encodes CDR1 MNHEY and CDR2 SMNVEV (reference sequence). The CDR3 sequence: CASSQHRVGTEAFF. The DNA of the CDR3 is TGTGCCAGCAGCCAACACAGGGTTGGCACTGAAGCTTTCTTT.

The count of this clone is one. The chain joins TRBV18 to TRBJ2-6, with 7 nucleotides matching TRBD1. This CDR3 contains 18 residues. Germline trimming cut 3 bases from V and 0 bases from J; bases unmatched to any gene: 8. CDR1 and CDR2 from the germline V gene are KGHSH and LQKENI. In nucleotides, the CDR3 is TGTGCCAGCTCACCGGCGACAGGGCGAAGCTCTGGGGCCAACGTCCTGACTTTC. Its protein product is CASSPATGRSSGANVLTF.

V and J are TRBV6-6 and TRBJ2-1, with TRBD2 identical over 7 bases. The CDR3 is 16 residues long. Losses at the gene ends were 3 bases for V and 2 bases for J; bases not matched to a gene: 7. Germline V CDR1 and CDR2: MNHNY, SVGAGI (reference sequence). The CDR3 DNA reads TGTGCCAGCAGTTATTATTCGCGGGAGCCCTACAATGAGCAGTTCTTC. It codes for CASSYYSREPYNEQFF.

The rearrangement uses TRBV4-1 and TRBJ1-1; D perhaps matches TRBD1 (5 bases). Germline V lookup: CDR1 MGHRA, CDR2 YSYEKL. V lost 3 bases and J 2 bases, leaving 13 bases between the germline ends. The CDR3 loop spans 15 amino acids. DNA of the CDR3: TGCGCCAGCAGCCAGGGGCCCGCAATAAACACTGAAGCTTTCTTT. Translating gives CASSQGPAINTEAFF.

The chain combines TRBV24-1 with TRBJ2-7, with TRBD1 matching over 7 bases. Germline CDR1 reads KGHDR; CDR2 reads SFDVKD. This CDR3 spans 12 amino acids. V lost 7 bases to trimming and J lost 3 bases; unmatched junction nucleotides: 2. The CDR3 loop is CATSRDSYEQYF. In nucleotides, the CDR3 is TGTGCCACCAGCCGGGACAGCTACGAGCAGTACTTC.

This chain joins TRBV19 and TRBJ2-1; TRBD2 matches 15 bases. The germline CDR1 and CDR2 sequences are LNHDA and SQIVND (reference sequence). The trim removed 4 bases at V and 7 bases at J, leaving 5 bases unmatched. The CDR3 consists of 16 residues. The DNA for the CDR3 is TGTGCCAGTAGTACCACGGGACTAGCGGGAGGAAATGAGCAGTTCTTC. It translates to CASSTTGLAGGNEQFF.